One T cell receptor beta chain is described in this entry. With random hexamers, reverse transcription was performed on about 0.5 to 1 ug of RNA. One entry per CDR3 protein results from TCRdb running MiXCR on the immunoSEQ multiplex PCR reads. The sample lists over 150,000 distinct CDR3 sequences, around 95% occurring once. The data were obtained in a study of CD8 T cells in Susac syndrome. Trimming removed 0 bases at V and 4 bases at J, with 12 bases between. Germline assignment: CDR1 SGHRS and CDR2 YFSETQ. This CDR3 contains 15 residues. The sequence was collected from a human donor with Susac syndrome. The sample taken for sequencing was CD4+ T cells from PBMCs. The chain employs TRBV5-1 and TRBJ2-3; D is possibly TRBD1 or TRBD2 (6 bases each). This CDR3 is CASSLGGARSDTQYF. The CDR3 DNA is TGCGCCAGCAGCTTGGGGGGGGCTCGGTCAGATACGCAGTATTTT.